The next 12 T cell receptor beta chains were all read from a single sample in a study of cytomegalovirus exposure and HLA in healthy donors. 60 Vbeta and 13 Jbeta primers were used in PCR. Method: immunoSEQ multiplex PCR; TCRdb's copy keeps in-frame clones and lacks some. This table has 110,000 to 150,000 clones, around 72% appearing once. Input material: PBMCs. The receptors originated from a human donor in good health.

This chain connects TRBV23-1 to TRBJ2-7; D perhaps matches TRBD2 (6 bases). TRBV23-1 carries the ORF label, with uncertain function. V dropped 11 bases and J dropped 2 bases, with 16 bases sitting between them. The CDR3 is made up of 13 amino acids. The DNA for the CDR3 is TGCGCCCGGCGGGACCGCGGGACCTACGAGCAGTACTTC. This encodes CARRDRGTYEQYF.

The chain couples TRBV27 to TRBJ2-7; weak D call: TRBD1 (6 bases). Germline V gene lookup returns CDR1 MNHEY and CDR2 SMNVEV (reference sequence). The CDR3 runs 11 residues. V was shortened by 6 bases and J by 11 bases, with 14 bases between the two germline ends. CDR3 sequence reads: CASRKGVVEYF. CDR3 nucleotides: TGTGCCAGCAGAAAGGGGGTGGTGGAGTACTTC.

The chain couples TRBV7-9 to TRBJ1-2, with a weak D call TRBD1 (5 bases). V was shortened by 1 base and J by 4 bases, with 7 bases between the two germline ends. The CDR3 runs 13 residues. Germline V gene data show CDR1 as SEHNR and CDR2 as FQNEAQ (reference sequence). The CDR3 DNA reads TGTGCCAGCAGCTTAGGCAGGGTCTATGGCTACACCTTC. Its translation: CASSLGRVYGYTF.

The chain links TRBV5-6 to TRBJ1-4, with TRBD1 as a possible D gene (6 bases). The CDR3 loop spans 15 amino acids. The germline V and J ends were trimmed by 3 bases and 2 bases, with 11 bases remaining between them. The germline V gene has CDR1 SGHDT and CDR2 YYEEEE. This CDR3 reads CASSWMGATNEKLFF. CDR3 nucleotide sequence: TGTGCCAGCAGCTGGATGGGGGCGACTAATGAAAAACTGTTTTTT.

This clone was detected only a few times. The chain carries TRBV5-1 and TRBJ1-1; 9 bases fit TRBD1. Germline V lookup: CDR1 SGHRS, CDR2 YFSETQ. V trimming: 5 bases; J trimming: 4 bases; junction bases outside the gene matches: 15. CDR3 size: 17 residues. The CDR3 spells CASRGGQGPIRATEAFF. CDR3 sequence (DNA): TGCGCCAGCAGGGGGGGACAGGGCCCGATTAGGGCCACTGAAGCTTTCTTT.

This chain connects TRBV7-9 to TRBJ2-1, with D possibly matching TRBD1 (5 bases). The CDR3 spans 13 residues. V lost 5 bases to trimming and J lost 7 bases, with 12 bases between them. The germline V gene has CDR1 SEHNR and CDR2 FQNEAQ (reference sequence). The CDR3 DNA sequence: TGTGCCAGCAGCCTTGGTTCAGGGAATGAGCAGTTCTTC. Protein product: CASSLGSGNEQFF.

V is TRBV5-1 and J is TRBJ2-3; D is possibly TRBD2 (5 bases). Trimming removed 3 bases at V and 6 bases at J, with 11 bases between. The germline V gene has CDR1 SGHRS and CDR2 YFSETQ. CDR3 length equals 13 residues. The CDR3 DNA reads TGCGCCAGCAGCTCCGAGGGAAGGGATACGCAGTATTTT. It translates to CASSSEGRDTQYF.

The rearrangement joins TRBV7-3 to TRBJ2-3; D perhaps matches TRBD1 (5 bases). This CDR3 contains 15 residues. The V gene lost 5 bases and the J gene lost 0 bases, with 12 bases spanning the gap. Germline V gene sequence: CDR1 SGHTA, CDR2 FQGTGA. The CDR3 here is CASSTSGISTDTQYF. In DNA form, the CDR3 reads TGTGCCAGCAGCACTTCAGGGATCAGCACAGATACGCAGTATTTT.

This clone was seen a few times. The chain combines TRBV11-3 with TRBJ2-7, with TRBD1 as a possible D gene (6 bases). In germline, CDR1 is SGHNT, CDR2 YENEEA. Between the trimmed V and J ends, which lost 2 bases and 3 bases, there was a span of 11 bases. There are 14 residues in the CDR3. The CDR3 DNA is TGTGCCAGCAGCTTATCAGGGGTTAACTACGAGCAGTACTTC. Encoded protein: CASSLSGVNYEQYF.

The chain uses TRBV30 and TRBJ1-5, with 7 bases lining up with TRBD1. This CDR3 contains 16 residues. In germline, CDR1 is GTSNPN, CDR2 SVGIG (reference sequence). V lost 2 bases, J lost 4 bases, and 11 bases stayed unmatched. The CDR3 here is CAWSPLGTVFNQPQHF. CDR3 coding DNA: TGTGCCTGGAGTCCCCTCGGGACAGTCTTTAATCAGCCCCAGCATTTT.

The CDR3 protein is CSVEGDRDYGYTF. Here the CDR3 DNA reads TGCAGCGTTGAGGGGGACAGGGACTATGGCTACACCTTC. The chain couples TRBV29-1 to TRBJ1-2; 9 nucleotides line up with TRBD1. V shed 3 bases, J shed 3 bases, and the junction held 2 bases outside the gene matches. Germline-derived CDR1 and CDR2 are SQVTM and ANQGSEA. This CDR3 is built from 13 residues.

V gene TRBV11-3 combines with J gene TRBJ2-5; perhaps TRBD2 as D (5 bases). CDR1 is SGHNT, CDR2 YENEEA, per germline. The CDR3 has 14 residues. V was pared by 5 bases and J by 1 base, with 11 bases between. CDR3 sequence: CASSRGEGQETQYF. The CDR3 bases are TGTGCCAGCAGCCGTGGTGAGGGCCAAGAGACCCAGTACTTC.